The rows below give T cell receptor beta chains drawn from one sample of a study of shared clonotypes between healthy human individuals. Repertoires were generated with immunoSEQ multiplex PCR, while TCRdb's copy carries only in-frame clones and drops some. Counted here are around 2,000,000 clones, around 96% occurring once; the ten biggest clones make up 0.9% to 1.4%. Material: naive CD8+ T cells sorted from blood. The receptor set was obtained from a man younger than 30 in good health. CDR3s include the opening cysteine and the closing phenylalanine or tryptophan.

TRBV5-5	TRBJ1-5	CASSLGFRTVNQPQHF
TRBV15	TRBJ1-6	CATSRDIGGGYNSPLHF
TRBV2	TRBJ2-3	CASKGAPFLLSSTDTQYF
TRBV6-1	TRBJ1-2	CASSEYDSTKYGYTF
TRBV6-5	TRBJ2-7	CASRGTFGREQYF
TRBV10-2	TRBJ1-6	CASSESKGRVNSPLHF
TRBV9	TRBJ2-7	CASSVGSSYEQYF
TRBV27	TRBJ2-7	CASSLGVQYEQYF
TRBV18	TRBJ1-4	CASSPGQGSEKLFF
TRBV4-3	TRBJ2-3	CASSPEDSTDTQYF
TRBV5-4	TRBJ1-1	CASSLDGGTEAFF
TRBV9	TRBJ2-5	CASSDEGVPTQETQYF
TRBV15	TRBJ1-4	CATSMDRFATNEKLFF
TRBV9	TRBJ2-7	CASSDEGGPDEQYF
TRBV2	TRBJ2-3	CASNRGDTQYF
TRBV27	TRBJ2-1	CASSPGTSGSNEQFF
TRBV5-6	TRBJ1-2	CASSFGHSDGYTF
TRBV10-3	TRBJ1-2	CATWDREGAYGYTF